A selection of T cell receptor beta chains follows, all from one sample in a study of T-cell memory formation after mild COVID-19. MiXCR was run by TCRdb on the 5' RACE reads, yielding one entry per CDR3 protein. The sample includes 90,000 to 130,000 distinct CDR3 sequences, around 17% seen only once; the top ten take approximately 5.5%. The sample consisted of PBMCs or a T cell subset sorted from them (not recorded which). The receptors were gathered from a man aged 18-30 years who had mild COVID-19 (a few samples of this study predate the infection). Cell type and time point are not known. Both conserved end residues are part of each CDR3. D genes are given only for firm matches. The size entry is marked missing in some rows and otherwise reads once, few, many or a size class.

>TRBJ1-5|TRBV5-1|few|TRBD1
TGCGCCAGCAGCGCGACAGGGGAGAATCAGCCCCAGCATTTT
CASSATGENQPQHF
>TRBJ2-3|TRBV6-5|.|TRBD1
TGTGCCAGCAGTTTACAGGGGGCTAGCACAGATACGCAGTATTTT
CASSLQGASTDTQYF
>TRBJ2-3|TRBV2|.|.
TGTGCCAGCAGACGGCCGGGGCCAGATACGCAGTATTTT
CASRRPGPDTQYF
>TRBJ1-1|TRBV7-2|many|.
TGTGCCAGCAGCCTACGAAACTCGAACACTGAAGCTTTCTTT
CASSLRNSNTEAFF
>TRBJ2-5|TRBV7-2|few|.
TGTGCCAGCGTAGGGGCGGAGACCCAGTACTTC
CASVGAETQYF
>TRBJ2-5|TRBV20-1|many|.
TGCAGTGCTAGAGATGGACACATTCAAGAGACCCAGTACTTC
CSARDGHIQETQYF
>TRBJ2-2|TRBV5-1|few|TRBD2
TGCGCCAGCAGCCCCTATCCGACTAGCGGGGGGACAGTCACCGGGGAGCTGTTTTTT
CASSPYPTSGGTVTGELFF
>TRBJ2-7|TRBV12-3/TRBV12-4|few|TRBD2
TGTGCCAGCAGTTTAGCACTAGCGGGGGCTTCCTACGAGCAGTACTTC
CASSLALAGASYEQYF
>TRBJ1-1|TRBV12-3/TRBV12-4|.|.
TGTGCCAGCAGTTTCCCCCACGCGGGGGATACTGAAGCTTTCTTT
CASSFPHAGDTEAFF
>TRBJ2-5|TRBV7-2|few|TRBD1
TGTGCCAGCAGCCGGGACAGGTCCCAAGAGACCCAGTACTTC
CASSRDRSQETQYF
>TRBJ2-3|TRBV4-2|few|.
TGTGCCAGCAGCCAAGGAGAGGGGGGGGGCACAGATACGCAGTATTTT
CASSQGEGGGTDTQYF
>TRBJ1-5|TRBV20-1|.|.
TGCAGTGCTAGATCTGTGAATCCGAATCAGCCCCAGCATTTT
CSARSVNPNQPQHF
>TRBJ2-7|TRBV5-1|many|.
TGCGCCAGCAGCTTAGCCATCGAGTTCGTCGAGCAGTACTTC
CASSLAIEFVEQYF
>TRBJ2-2|TRBV7-2|.|.
TGTGCCAGCAGCCAAGAGCTACTAGAGGGTGGGGAGCTGTTTTTT
CASSQELLEGGELFF
>TRBJ1-3|TRBV5-1|.|TRBD1
TGCGCCAGCAGCCTGGGACAGCACTCTGGAAACACCATATATTTT
CASSLGQHSGNTIYF
>TRBJ1-3|TRBV4-3|many|.
TGCGCCAGCAGCCAAGATTGGGCAGGTTCGGGAAACACCATATATTTT
CASSQDWAGSGNTIYF
>TRBJ2-3|TRBV3-1|.|.
TGTGCCAGCAGCCCTACGGTGAGCACAGATACGCAGTATTTT
CASSPTVSTDTQYF
>TRBJ2-1|TRBV4-3|many|.
TGCGCCAGCAGCCAAGTAAGGGAATCCAATGAGCAGTTCTTC
CASSQVRESNEQFF
>TRBJ2-3|TRBV5-1|few|TRBD2
TGCGCCAGCAGCGGGAGGGGATTAGATACGCAGTATTTT
CASSGRGLDTQYF
>TRBJ1-1|TRBV11-2|few|.
TGTGCCAGCAGCTTATTCGACCCAGCTCTGAACACTGAAGCTTTCTTT
CASSLFDPALNTEAFF
>TRBJ2-7|TRBV20-1|.|.
TGCAGTGCTAGATGGGTGGTGAGCTCCTACGAGCAGTACTTC
CSARWVVSSYEQYF
>TRBJ2-7|TRBV12-3/TRBV12-4|few|.
TGTGCCAGCAGTTTTACAACCTCCTACGAGCAGTACTTC
CASSFTTSYEQYF
>TRBJ1-2|TRBV5-1|.|.
TGCGCCAGCAGCTTGGGGACGGCATTTCTCTATGGCTACACCTTC
CASSLGTAFLYGYTF
>TRBJ2-1|TRBV4-1|.|TRBD2
TGCGCCAGCAGCGCAGCGGGGAGCAATGAGCAGTTCTTC
CASSAAGSNEQFF
>TRBJ2-1|TRBV20-1|many|.
TGCAGTGCTAGGTCCTCAGGGGCTGAGCAGTTCTTC
CSARSSGAEQFF
>TRBJ2-5|TRBV6-5|.|.
TGTGCCAGCCGGGGCGGGGGCTTACAAGAGACCCAGTACTTC
CASRGGGLQETQYF
>TRBJ1-2|TRBV7-2|.|.
TGTGCCAGCAGCTTAGGTCCCCTAGATGGCTACACCTTC
CASSLGPLDGYTF
>TRBJ1-2|TRBV10-3|.|TRBD1
TGTGCCATCAGTGAGCCCTGGACAGGGAGTGGCTACACCTTC
CAISEPWTGSGYTF
>TRBJ1-2|TRBV7-2|.|.
TGTGCCAGCAGCTTGACATGGAACTATGGCTACACCTTC
CASSLTWNYGYTF
>TRBJ1-2|TRBV7-2|.|.
TGTGCCAGCAGCTTAGAAGAGGGGTATGGCTACACCTTC
CASSLEEGYGYTF
>TRBJ2-1|TRBV5-4|few|TRBD1
TGTGCCAGCAGCACCGGACAGGGGGCTATTGCTGAGCAGTTCTTC
CASSTGQGAIAEQFF
>TRBJ2-2|TRBV5-1|.|.
TGCGCCAGCAGCTTGGATGGGGACACCGGGGAGCTGTTTTTT
CASSLDGDTGELFF
>TRBJ2-4|TRBV12-3/TRBV12-4|.|TRBD1
TGTGCCAGCAGTTGGGACAGGGCCAAAAACATTCAGTACTTC
CASSWDRAKNIQYF
>TRBJ2-2|TRBV29-1|.|.
TGCAGCGGGGGGGACACCGGGGAGCTGTTTTTT
CSGGDTGELFF
>TRBJ1-1|TRBV7-2|.|.
TGTGCCAGCAGCTTAGATCGGAACACTGAAGCTTTCTTT
CASSLDRNTEAFF
>TRBJ1-4|TRBV7-9|many|.
TGTGCCAGCAGCACCCATGAAAAACTGTTTTTT
CASSTHEKLFF
>TRBJ2-3|TRBV18|few|.
TGTGCCAGCTCAGTCCGCCCCACAGATACGCAGTATTTT
CASSVRPTDTQYF
>TRBJ2-7|TRBV5-1|.|.
TGCGCCAGCAGCAATCAAACCAACGAGCAGTACTTC
CASSNQTNEQYF
>TRBJ2-1|TRBV5-1|.|.
TGCGCCAGCAGGGACAGCCACAATGAGCAGTTCTTC
CASRDSHNEQFF
>TRBJ2-3|TRBV3-1|.|.
TGTGCCAGCAGAGCCCCCGGAGATACGCAGTATTTT
CASRAPGDTQYF
>TRBJ2-3|TRBV19|.|.
TGTGCCAGTAGTATTTTGATCACAGATACGCAGTATTTT
CASSILITDTQYF
>TRBJ1-4|TRBV5-1|.|.
TGCGCCAGCAGCGCAAGTAGGGGCCTTCCTAATGAAAAACTGTTTTTT
CASSASRGLPNEKLFF
>TRBJ2-2|TRBV20-1|few|.
TGCAGTGTCTACAGAAACACCGGGGAGCTGTTTTTT
CSVYRNTGELFF
>TRBJ1-2|TRBV7-8|many|.
TGTGCCAGCAGCTTACAGGGACTCTACTATGGCTACACCTTC
CASSLQGLYYGYTF
>TRBJ2-1|TRBV4-3|many|.
TGCGCCAGCAGCCAAGGGGGTGTCTCCAATGAGCAGTTCTTC
CASSQGGVSNEQFF